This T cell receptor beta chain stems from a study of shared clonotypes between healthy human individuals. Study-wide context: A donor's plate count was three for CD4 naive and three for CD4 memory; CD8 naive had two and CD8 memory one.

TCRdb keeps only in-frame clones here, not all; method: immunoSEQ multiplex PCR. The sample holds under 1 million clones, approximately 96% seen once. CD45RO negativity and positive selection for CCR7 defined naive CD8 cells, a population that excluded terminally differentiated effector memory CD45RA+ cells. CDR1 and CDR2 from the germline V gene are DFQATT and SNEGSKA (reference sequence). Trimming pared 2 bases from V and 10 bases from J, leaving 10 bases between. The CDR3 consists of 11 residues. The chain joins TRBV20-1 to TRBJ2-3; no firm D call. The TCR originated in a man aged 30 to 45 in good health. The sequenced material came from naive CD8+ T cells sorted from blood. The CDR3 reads CSARHGLAQYF. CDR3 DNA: TGCAGTGCTAGACACGGGTTGGCGCAGTATTTT.